The source of this T cell receptor (beta chain) is a study of T cell responses to AZD1222 COVID-19 vaccine. Only in-frame clones appear in the TCRdb table, and some are missing; sequencing was by immunoSEQ multiplex PCR. The profile shows over 150,000 clones, 90% to 95% of them singletons. The source is an adult who received the AZD1222 COVID-19 vaccine. The input for sequencing was peripheral blood, taken 28 days after the second AZD1222 dose.

CDR3 sequence (DNA): TGTGCCAGCAGACCCGAGCGAAGGGGTGAGCAGTACTTC. As protein: CASRPERRGEQYF. The rearrangement uses TRBV6-5 and TRBJ2-7; D is perhaps TRBD1 (5 bases). The germline gives CDR1 MNHEY, CDR2 SVGAGI. Trimming removed 6 bases from V and 7 bases from J, with 16 bases in between. The CDR3 is 13 residues long.